This TCR beta chain was sequenced in a study of T-cell reconstitution after alpha-beta-depleted transplantation in children (dated by TCRdb to about 2016). About the full investigation: T-cell immune reconstitution after TCRalphabeta/CD19-depleted allogeneic hematopoietic cell transplantation in children was quantitatively tracked in the study by means of TCR repertoire profiling.

At the junction V is shortened by 1 base and J by 8 bases, with 13 bases in between. The CDR3 covers 15 residues, taking in both the cysteine and the phenylalanine. This entry keeps only the CDR3 DNA: 45 bases, framed from base 1. The germline V gene (reference sequence) yields SGHKS for CDR1 and YYEKEE for CDR2. The method was PCR. The run used an Illumina HiSeq 2500. TCR library preparation used molecular barcoding, with unique molecular identifiers applied to normalize quantification of the TCRbeta repertoire. TCRdb trimmed the raw reads at Q25, called clones with MiXCR and kept productive beta chains. When rows share a CDR3 protein, they turn into one entry using the most common DNA and genes. In this sample the table shows 700,000 to 950,000 distinct CDR3 sequences, 15% to 20% of which occur a single time. The leading ten clones occupy roughly 4.8% of the sample. This clonotype was seen a handful of times. No cognate antigen has been identified for it. Per-base qualities were not stored, and no clone one base away is much larger.

General conclusions and limits of the study: The apparently early recovery of alphabetaT-cell counts about two months after transplant reportedly depended on only several hundred rapidly expanded clones that came from non-depleted graft cells. In some patients, high TCRbeta diversity at day 60 was attributed to recipient T cells and intrathymic progenitors that had survived conditioning. The frequencies of hyperexpanded clones fell over the following months, and after one year, T-cell counts and TCRbeta diversity were mostly attributed to newly produced T cells.

The treatment or condition label, read with the paper, signifies: allogeneic hematopoietic cell transplantation with graft depleted of TCRalphabeta T cells and CD19 B cells. TCRalphabeta/CD19-depleted allogeneic hematopoietic cell grafts were given to the transplant recipients, all of whom were children. The source of this sequence is a male patient under 18 who had a stem cell transplant for acute lymphoblastic leukemia, so the T cells may come from the graft donor. Recombination linked TRBV5-5 to TRBJ1-6, with TRBD1 tentatively as D gene (5 bases match). Sample: PBMCs, mostly from graft donor cells, taken 360 days after TCRalphabeta/CD19-depleted stem cell transplant. The sequenced DNA: TGTGCCAGCAGCTTGCGCGGGGCCGAATATTCACCCCTCCACTTT. Its amino acids are CASSLRGAEYSPLHF. The reference TRBV5-5 and TRBJ1-6 proteins fill in what lies around the CDR3, so the full variable domain reads DAGVTQSPTHLIKTRGQQVTLRCSPISGHKSVSWYQQVLGQGPQFIFQYYEKEERGRGNFPDRFSARQFPNYSSELNVNALLLGDSALYLCASSLRGAEYSPLHFGNGTRLTVT.